Below are 18 T cell receptor beta chains sequenced from a single sample in a study of blood T cell repertoires in COVID-19. Sequenced by immunoSEQ multiplex PCR; TCRdb stores in-frame clones only, minus some. The sample holds 400,000 to 500,000 clones, roughly 90% seen once. Input material: PBMCs or T cells enriched from blood (not recorded which). The receptors here all came from a woman aged 40 to 49 who had recovered from COVID-19.

V usage is TRBV9 and J usage is TRBJ1-1; D is unclear. CDR1 is SGDLS, CDR2 YYNGEE, per germline. This CDR3 has 14 amino acids. With 0 bases removed from V and 3 bases from J, the gap between germline ends came to 9 bases. The CDR3, as DNA: TGTGCCAGCAGCGTAGGAAGGAGTGACACTGAAGCTTTCTTT. Amino acid sequence: CASSVGRSDTEAFF.

The J gene is TRBJ1-1, the V gene TRBV3-1 (or the pseudogene TRBV3-2); 8 bases agree with TRBD1. The germline CDR1 and CDR2 sequences are LGHDT and YNNKEL (reference sequence). The CDR3 length is 14 residues. V lost 4 bases, J lost 2 bases, and 3 bases stayed unmatched. The CDR3 DNA is TGTGCCAGCAGCCTCGGACAGGGCAACACTGAAGCTTTCTTT. Its protein product is CASSLGQGNTEAFF.

CDR3 sequence reads: CATSDLTDNNEQFF. The CDR3 coding sequence is TGTGCCACCAGTGATCTGACAGATAACAATGAGCAGTTCTTC. This chain links TRBV24-1 with TRBJ2-1, with D possibly being TRBD1 (5 bases). The germline V gene has CDR1 KGHDR and CDR2 SFDVKD. The CDR3 covers 14 residues. V lost 3 bases and J lost 5, with 10 bases in between.

CDR3 loop: CASSPAPGSNYGYTF. CDR3 coding DNA: TGTGCCAGCAGCCCCGCCCCGGGTTCTAACTATGGCTACACCTTC. The rearrangement links TRBV7-9 to TRBJ1-2, with unresolved D. Germline V CDR1 and CDR2: SEHNR, FQNEAQ (reference sequence). V lost 5 bases to trimming and J lost 0 bases, with 13 bases between them. The length of the CDR3 is 15 residues.

This clone was counted once. This chain links TRBV19 with TRBJ2-1; tentatively, D is TRBD2 (6 bases). Trimming removed 0 bases at V and 2 bases at J, with 14 bases between. CDR1 is LNHDA, CDR2 SQIVND, per germline (reference sequence). The CDR3 extends over 17 amino acids. The CDR3 nucleotides are TGTGCCAGTAGTATAGATATCGAGGGAGGCGCCTACAATGAGCAGTTCTTC. The encoded protein is CASSIDIEGGAYNEQFF.

The genes are TRBV19 and TRBJ2-1, with 9 bases lining up with TRBD1. Germline V gene data show CDR1 as LNHDA and CDR2 as SQIVND (reference sequence). This CDR3 spans 15 amino acids. The trim removed 6 bases at V and 2 bases at J, leaving 5 bases unmatched. The CDR3 sequence: CASRMGQGPYNEQFF. The DNA of the CDR3 is TGTGCCAGTAGGATGGGACAGGGACCCTACAATGAGCAGTTCTTC.

This chain links TRBV28 with TRBJ2-7; 7 bases are a match to TRBD2. The germline V gene encodes CDR1 MDHEN and CDR2 SYDVKM. Trimming took 6 bases from V and 2 from J; bases not matched to a gene: 4. The CDR3 runs to 13 residues. The CDR3 DNA reads as TGTGCCAGCAGAAGCGGGGCCACCTACGAGCAGTACTTC. Translating it yields CASRSGATYEQYF.

V is TRBV3-1 (or the pseudogene TRBV3-2) and J is TRBJ1-1, with 8 bases identical to TRBD1. This CDR3 spans 12 amino acids. From germline, CDR1 is LGHDT and CDR2 YNNKEL (reference sequence). With V trimmed by 4 bases and J by 11 bases, 6 bases remained unmatched. The CDR3 nucleotides are TGTGCCAGCAGCCGACAGGGGAGCAAGGCTTTCTTT. Encoded protein: CASSRQGSKAFF.

In its sample, this clone was seen once. Here the CDR3 DNA reads TGCGCCAGCAGCCAAGAGGGACAGCCCGGAAACACCATATATTTT. This gives the protein CASSQEGQPGNTIYF. The chain couples TRBV4-3 to TRBJ1-3; 7 bases agree with TRBD1. The germline gives CDR1 LGHNA, CDR2 YSLEER. The CDR3 consists of 15 residues. V was pared by 0 bases and J by 4 bases, with 3 bases of the junction left unmatched.

The CDR3 sequence is CSVEEGKDTQYF. DNA of the CDR3: TGCAGCGTTGAGGAGGGGAAGGATACGCAGTATTTT. V usage is TRBV29-1 and J usage is TRBJ2-3; a weak D match, TRBD2 (6 bases). Germline V gives CDR1 SQVTM, CDR2 ANQGSEA. This CDR3 spans 12 amino acids. Trimming stripped 3 bases from V and 6 bases from J, with 10 bases between.

The chain combines TRBV7-2 with TRBJ1-4; D unresolved. Trimming pared 5 bases from V and 7 bases from J, leaving 17 bases between. CDR3 size: 15 residues. Germline CDR1 is SGHTA and CDR2 is FQGNSA. CDR3 residues: CASSASLSVGEKLFF. CDR3 bases: TGTGCCAGCAGCGCCTCATTGTCGGTCGGTGAAAAACTGTTTTTT.

The chain carries TRBV30 and TRBJ1-4, with D maybe TRBD1 (6 bases). The CDR3 is 14 amino acids. V lost 4 bases, J lost 8 bases, and 17 bases lay in between. The germline V gene encodes CDR1 GTSNPN and CDR2 SVGIG (reference sequence). CDR3 region: CAWNPGALGEKLFF. CDR3 sequence (DNA): TGTGCCTGGAATCCAGGGGCCTTGGGAGAAAAACTGTTTTTT.

This clone was seen just once. This sequence joins TRBV7-8 and TRBJ2-2; D gene uncertain. V lost 5 bases to trimming and J lost 6 bases, with 7 bases between them. This CDR3 region has 12 residues. The germline CDR1 and CDR2 sequences are SGHVS and FQNEAQ. In nucleotides, the CDR3 is TGTGCCAGCAGCCCCGTTCCCGGGGAGCTGTTTTTT. Translated: CASSPVPGELFF.

A single count supports this clone. The chain has TRBV30 and TRBJ1-6; tentative D call: TRBD1 (5 bases). CDR1 and CDR2 from the germline V gene are GTSNPN and SVGIG (reference sequence). The V end was cut by 3 bases, the J end by 2 bases, with 11 bases between. This CDR3 is 15 amino acids long. CDR3 bases: TGTGCCTGGAGCAATCGACAGACCTATAATTCACCCCTCCACTTT. The encoded protein is CAWSNRQTYNSPLHF.

Turning to this clone: The identical CDR3 is also encoded by other nucleotide sequences in the sample. This chain links TRBV12-3 or TRBV12-4 with TRBJ1-5; 8 bases align to TRBD1. This CDR3 comprises 13 residues. V dropped 6 bases and J dropped 2; count of bases not matched to a gene: 0. The CDR3 DNA sequence: TGTGCCAGCAGGGGACAGGGCAATCAGCCCCAGCATTTT. Translating gives CASRGQGNQPQHF.

This clone was counted only a few times. The V and J genes are TRBV18 and TRBJ2-1; D is ambiguous. Per germline, CDR1 KGHSH and CDR2 LQKENI. The germline V and J ends were trimmed by 0 bases and 3 bases, with 12 bases remaining between them. This CDR3 contains 16 residues. The CDR3 DNA follows: TGTGCCAGCTCACCACCATCGAGGAAGGACTACAATGAGCAGTTCTTC. This gives the protein CASSPPSRKDYNEQFF.

The rearrangement uses TRBV19 and TRBJ1-1; 9 bases are a match to TRBD1. Trimming removed 10 bases from V and 2 bases from J; junction bases left unmatched: 8. There are 14 residues in the CDR3. The germline CDR1 and CDR2 sequences are LNHDA and SQIVND (reference sequence). The CDR3 DNA is TGTGCCACCCAGGACAGGGGACGAAACACTGAAGCTTTCTTT. Amino acids: CATQDRGRNTEAFF.

The genes are TRBV10-3 and TRBJ2-7; perhaps TRBD2 as D (7 bases). CDR3 length equals 14 residues. The V gene's germline CDR1 is ENHRY and CDR2 SYGVKD. Trimming left V 3 bases short and J 3 bases short, with 12 bases between. This CDR3 reads CAISDGGAVYEQYF. CDR3 DNA sequence: TGTGCCATCAGTGATGGGGGGGCAGTCTACGAGCAGTACTTC.